This T cell receptor beta chain was captured by sequencing in a study of blood T cell repertoires in COVID-19. CDR1 and CDR2 (germline): LGHDT, YNNKEL (reference sequence). V lost 6 bases and J lost 7; bases outside the gene matches: 23. The CDR3 runs to 20 residues. Authors' methods: Estimation of nucleated cell counts was performed using reference gene primer amplification. Data came from immunoSEQ multiplex PCR; TCRdb stores just in-frame clones and leaves some out. Clonal size and the V and J genes are those of that table, whereas D and trimming came from the DNA. The data hold hundreds of thousands of clones, with around 91% observed a single time.

The chain employs TRBV3-1 (or the pseudogene TRBV3-2) and TRBJ2-1, with 11 bases aligning to TRBD2. What was sequenced was PBMCs or T cells enriched from blood (not recorded which). This sequence originates from a young man who had recovered from COVID-19. This chain's CDR3 is CASRKKTSGKKKIPRNEQFF. The CDR3 DNA reads as TGTGCCAGCAGGAAGAAGACTAGCGGGAAAAAAAAGATACCTCGGAATGAGCAGTTCTTC.